Each of the 30 T cell receptor beta chains below was sequenced from the same sample in a study of cytomegalovirus exposure and HLA in healthy donors. The method was immunoSEQ multiplex PCR; TCRdb's version includes in-frame clones alone and lacks a portion of them. The table shows 110,000 or so clones, with less than 90% occurring only once. Sequenced: PBMCs. Receptors originate from a man younger than 35 in good health and CMV-seropositive.

V usage is TRBV5-1 and J usage is TRBJ1-3; possible D gene TRBD1, 6 bases. The germline V gene has CDR1 SGHRS and CDR2 YFSETQ. The CDR3 loop spans 16 amino acids. V gave up 3 bases and J gave up 0 bases, with 13 bases separating them. The CDR3 loop reads CASSSGGASSGNTIYF. Written as DNA, the CDR3 is TGCGCCAGCAGCTCGGGGGGGGCGAGCTCTGGAAACACCATATATTTT.

This clone was counted a single time. The chain combines TRBV7-9 with TRBJ1-3, with D unclear. From germline, CDR1 is SEHNR and CDR2 FQNEAQ (reference sequence). The V end was cut by 5 bases, the J end by 2 bases, with 16 bases between. The CDR3 contains 16 residues. Here the CDR3 DNA reads TGTGCCAGCAGCCTGTGGGAGGGCCCCGCTGGAAACACCATATATTTT. Translating gives CASSLWEGPAGNTIYF.

This sequence joins TRBV13 and TRBJ1-4; D possibly corresponds to TRBD1 (5 bases). CDR1 and CDR2 (germline): PRHDT, FYEKMQ (reference sequence). Trimming cost V 2 bases and J 7 bases, with 14 bases left between them. The CDR3 consists of 15 residues. The CDR3 coding sequence is TGTGCCAGCAGCTTATATCGCAGGGCGAGTGAAAAACTGTTTTTT. As protein: CASSLYRRASEKLFF. The whole variable domain, remainder taken from reference TRBV13 and TRBJ1-4, is AAGVIQSPRHLIKEKRETATLKCYPIPRHDTVYWYQQGPGQDPQFLISFYEKMQSDKGSIPDRFSAQQFSDYHSELNMSSLELGDSALYFCASSLYRRASEKLFFGSGTQLSVL.

V gene TRBV6-5 combines with J gene TRBJ1-3; D is unresolved. The germline CDR1 and CDR2 sequences are MNHEY and SVGAGI. The CDR3 length is 15 residues. The V gene lost 1 base and the J gene lost 0 bases, with 7 bases spanning the gap. The CDR3 sequence is CASSYYGGSGNTIYF. CDR3 sequence (DNA): TGTGCCAGCAGTTACTACGGAGGCTCTGGAAACACCATATATTTT.

The chain is built from TRBV11-2 and TRBJ2-2, with D possibly TRBD1 on 6 matching bases. With 1 base removed from V and 16 bases from J, the gap between germline ends came to 10 bases. Germline CDR1 is SGHAT and CDR2 is FQNNGV. The CDR3 spans 11 residues. The CDR3 loop is CASSLGSRGFF. The CDR3 bases are TGTGCCAGCAGCTTAGGATCCAGGGGGTTTTTT.

This chain joins TRBV2 and TRBJ2-1; D uncertain. V was trimmed by 5 bases and J by 6 bases, leaving 5 bases between them. The CDR3 loop spans 11 amino acids. Germline lookup yields CDR1 SNHLY and CDR2 FYNNEI. For the CDR3, the DNA is TGTGCCAGCAGTCCCTCCAATGAGCAGTTCTTC. Protein product: CASSPSNEQFF.

The rearrangement uses TRBV28 and TRBJ1-1; perhaps TRBD1 as D (5 bases). Trimming pared 4 bases from V and 0 bases from J, leaving 12 bases between. Germline lookup yields CDR1 MDHEN and CDR2 SYDVKM. This CDR3 is built from 15 residues. The CDR3 sequence is CASSSPTVMNTEAFF. The CDR3 DNA follows: TGTGCCAGCAGTTCCCCGACAGTCATGAACACTGAAGCTTTCTTT.

The V and J genes are TRBV5-6 and TRBJ2-7; a possible D gene is TRBD1 (5 bases). The CDR3 is 14 residues long. Trimming removed 0 bases from V and 6 bases from J, with 13 bases in between. CDR1 SGHDT and CDR2 YYEEEE come from the germline V gene. CDR3 in DNA: TGTGCCAGCAGCTTGGGCCATCTCCAGGGCGAGCAGTACTTC. Protein product: CASSLGHLQGEQYF.

As for this clone: An end of the junction does not agree with germline; a read error may underlie this. The chain carries TRBV7-7 and TRBJ2-1; D unclear. The length of the CDR3 is 14 residues. Germline CDR1 reads SSHAT; CDR2 reads FNYEAQ (reference sequence). CDR3 coding DNA: TGTGCTAGCAGCTTAGGGCAGAACTACAATGAGCAGTTCTTC. It yields the protein CASSLGQNYNEQFF.

This clone is a singleton in its sample. The V gene is TRBV28, the J gene TRBJ2-2; 7 nucleotides agree with TRBD1. This CDR3 has 15 amino acids. Germline CDR1 and CDR2: MDHEN and SYDVKM. Unmatched junction bases numbered 2, after V lost 2 bases and J lost 2 bases. The CDR3 loop reads CASSLGTENTGELFF. For the CDR3, the DNA is TGTGCCAGCAGTTTAGGGACAGAAAACACCGGGGAGCTGTTTTTT.

The chain recombines TRBV7-2 with TRBJ1-2; D gene unclear. The germline V gene has CDR1 SGHTA and CDR2 FQGNSA. V was pared by 2 bases and J by 2 bases, with 12 bases between. This CDR3 region has 15 residues. CDR3 in amino acids: CASSLSGVGNYGYTF. In DNA form, the CDR3 reads TGTGCCAGCAGCTTAAGCGGGGTGGGGAACTATGGCTACACCTTC.

This chain connects TRBV7-9 to TRBJ2-1, with TRBD1 identical over 8 bases. The V segment lost 0 bases and the J segment 8 bases; nucleotides outside the gene matches: 9. Germline V lookup: CDR1 SEHNR, CDR2 FQNEAQ (reference sequence). This CDR3 is 16 amino acids long. The DNA of the CDR3 is TGTGCCAGCAGCTTAGCAGGACAGGGTAGGCGCGATGAGCAGTTCTTC. Its translation is CASSLAGQGRRDEQFF. Full variable domain (remainder filled in from reference TRBV7-9 and TRBJ2-1): DTGVSQNPRHKITKRGQNVTFRCDPISEHNRLYWYRQTLGQGPEFLTYFQNEAQLEKSRLLSDRFSAERPKGSFSTLEIQRTEQGDSAMYLCASSLAGQGRRDEQFFGPGTRLTVL.

This chain links TRBV6-1 with TRBJ1-4; the D gene is possibly TRBD1 (5 bases). Germline V gene data show CDR1 as MNHNS and CDR2 as SASEGT. CDR3 length equals 17 residues. V lost 4 bases, J lost 11 bases, and 26 bases lay in between. The CDR3, as DNA: TGTGCCAGCAGTGGCGAGCTTGGGACCTCTGGCGGGGAGAAACTGTTTTTT. As protein: CASSGELGTSGGEKLFF.

The chain links TRBV6-1 to TRBJ1-5, with 7 bases that match TRBD1. CDR1 MNHNS and CDR2 SASEGT come from the germline V gene. CDR3 size: 16 residues. V lost 4 bases to trimming and J lost 0 bases; unmatched junction nucleotides: 6. DNA for the CDR3: TGTGCCAGCAGTGGGGACAGCCCATATAGCAATCAGCCCCAGCATTTT. It specifies CASSGDSPYSNQPQHF.

The rearrangement uses TRBV28 and TRBJ1-2; perhaps TRBD1 as D (5 bases). V lost 3 bases to trimming and J lost 8 bases, with 13 bases between them. Per the germline V gene, CDR1 is MDHEN and CDR2 is SYDVKM. The CDR3 extends over 13 amino acids. The chain's CDR3 is CASSFRVLQGYTF. The CDR3 DNA is TGTGCCAGCAGTTTCAGGGTTCTCCAGGGCTACACCTTC.

This chain links TRBV5-1 with TRBJ2-2; 8 bases fit TRBD2. J was trimmed by 7 bases and V by 4 bases; bases with no gene match: 9. This CDR3 spans 15 amino acids. The germline V gene encodes CDR1 SGHRS and CDR2 YFSETQ. CDR3 loop: CASSTRTSSSGELFF. The CDR3 DNA sequence: TGCGCCAGCAGCACTAGGACTAGCTCTAGCGGGGAGCTGTTTTTT. Complete variable domain (other parts from reference TRBV5-1 and TRBJ2-2): KAGVTQTPRYLIKTRGQQVTLSCSPISGHRSVSWYQQTPGQGLQFLFEYFSETQRNKGNFPGRFSGRQFSNSRSEMNVSTLELGDSALYLCASSTRTSSSGELFFGEGSRLTVL.

Only one count was recorded for this clone. The V call is TRBV11-2, the J call TRBJ2-3; 7 bases are shared with TRBD1. CDR3 length: 17 amino acids. V lost 3 bases, J lost 2 bases, and 11 bases stayed unmatched. The germline V gene has CDR1 SGHAT and CDR2 FQNNGV. As DNA, the CDR3 is TGTGCCAGCAGCTTGCCAGCACAGGGGCCCGACACAGATACGCAGTATTTT. This codes for CASSLPAQGPDTDTQYF. Looking up the rest from reference TRBV11-2 and TRBJ2-3 gives the full variable domain: EAGVAQSPRYKIIEKRQSVAFWCNPISGHATLYWYQQILGQGPKLLIQFQNNGVVDDSQLPKDRFSAERLKGVDSTLKIQPAKLEDSAVYLCASSLPAQGPDTDTQYFGPGTRLTVL.

The chain combines TRBV5-1 with TRBJ1-2; 7 nucleotides match TRBD1. The J segment lost 7 bases and the V segment lost 2 bases, leaving 5 bases of the junction unmatched. The V gene's germline CDR1 is SGHRS and CDR2 YFSETQ. CDR3 length: 13 amino acids. CDR3 DNA: TGCGCCAGCAGCTTCGAGGGGGCTGGTGGCTACACCTTC. Protein sequence: CASSFEGAGGYTF.

The chain has TRBV5-4 and TRBJ2-7; 11 nucleotides align to TRBD2. This CDR3 has 15 amino acids. Germline lookup yields CDR1 SGHNT and CDR2 YYREEE (reference sequence). J was trimmed by 4 bases and V by 4 bases; bases with no gene match: 7. The CDR3 sequence is CASSPGTSGPYEQYF. The CDR3 nucleotides read TGTGCCAGCAGCCCGGGGACTAGCGGACCTTACGAGCAGTACTTC.

Only a few counts were recorded for this clone. V is TRBV10-3 and J is TRBJ2-1; 7 positions match TRBD1. Trimming removed 10 bases from V and 7 bases from J; junction bases left unmatched: 4. Germline V lookup: CDR1 ENHRY, CDR2 SYGVKD. CDR3 length: 11 amino acids. As DNA, the CDR3 is TGTGCCACAACAGGGGCGAATGAGCAGTTCTTC. It encodes CATTGANEQFF.

This chain joins TRBV9 and TRBJ2-7, with D tentatively TRBD1 (6 bases). Germline loops: CDR1 SGDLS, CDR2 YYNGEE. V was trimmed by 0 bases and J by 7 bases, leaving 11 bases between them. The CDR3 covers 13 residues. The CDR3 DNA sequence: TGTGCCAGCAGCGTAGGGGGGCAAGGAGAGCAGTACTTC. This sequence encodes CASSVGGQGEQYF.

V gene TRBV18 combines with J gene TRBJ1-1; the match to TRBD1 covers 7 bases. This CDR3 has 15 amino acids. Germline trimming cut 6 bases from V and 5 bases from J; bases unmatched to any gene: 12. The germline CDR1 and CDR2 sequences are KGHSH and LQKENI. CDR3 sequence: CASSPTIRQGTEAFF. CDR3 sequence (DNA): TGTGCCAGCTCCCCAACTATCCGACAGGGAACTGAAGCTTTCTTT.

The chain couples TRBV6-6 to TRBJ2-2, with a weak D call TRBD2 (6 bases). V lost 2 bases and J 6 bases, leaving 13 bases between the germline ends. This CDR3 has 15 residues. CDR1 MNHNY and CDR2 SVGAGI come from the germline V gene (reference sequence). The DNA for the CDR3 is TGTGCCAGCAGTTACCGGGTGGGGGGAGCCGGGGAGCTGTTTTTT. Translation: CASSYRVGGAGELFF.

V is TRBV5-6 and J is TRBJ1-2; no clear D. The CDR3 runs to 16 residues. V lost 2 bases to trimming and J lost 8 bases, with 22 bases between them. Germline V CDR1 and CDR2: SGHDT, YYEEEE. The CDR3 nucleotides are TGTGCCAGCAGCTTTTTATCGCCAATACTGTTACGGGGCTACACCTTC. Translated: CASSFLSPILLRGYTF.

The chain joins TRBV7-8 to TRBJ2-1; perhaps TRBD2 as D (5 bases). Germline lookup yields CDR1 SGHVS and CDR2 FQNEAQ. The CDR3 is 14 residues long. With 5 bases removed from V and 9 bases from J, the gap between germline ends came to 17 bases. CDR3 sequence: CASSLRPVEGEQFF. As DNA, the CDR3 is TGTGCCAGCAGCCTTCGACCCGTTGAGGGTGAGCAGTTCTTC.

This sequence joins TRBV7-8 and TRBJ2-5, with 7 bases lining up with TRBD2. V lost 5 bases, J lost 2 bases, and 5 bases stayed unmatched. There are 14 residues in the CDR3. Per germline, CDR1 SGHVS and CDR2 FQNEAQ. The CDR3 spells CASSPAGVQETQYF. CDR3 sequence (DNA): TGTGCCAGCAGCCCCGCGGGGGTACAAGAGACCCAGTACTTC.

This chain links TRBV6-1 with TRBJ2-2; D gene unclear. This CDR3 spans 11 amino acids. V was shortened by 6 bases and J by 9 bases, with 8 bases between the two germline ends. Germline CDR1 and CDR2: MNHNS and SASEGT. The CDR3 region has the DNA TGTGCCAGCAGCGAACGTCGGGAGCTGTTTTTT. Protein: CASSERRELFF.

V and J are TRBV7-9 and TRBJ2-5; 8 nucleotides align to TRBD1. CDR1 and CDR2 (germline): SEHNR, FQNEAQ (reference sequence). The CDR3 totals 14 residues. Trimming at V came to 5 bases and at J to 1 base, leaving 3 bases not matched to a gene. The CDR3 reads CASSGQGPQETQYF. The DNA for the CDR3 is TGTGCCAGCAGCGGACAGGGCCCCCAAGAGACCCAGTACTTC.

This clone was detected only a few times. The chain employs TRBV11-2 and TRBJ2-7; D perhaps matches TRBD2 (5 bases). V gave up 4 bases and J gave up 2 bases, with 18 bases separating them. Germline CDR1 reads SGHAT; CDR2 reads FQNNGV. CDR3 length: 16 residues. The CDR3 DNA sequence: TGTGCCAGCAGCTCTATTAGGGCGCCGGGGACCTACGAGCAGTACTTC. Translation gives CASSSIRAPGTYEQYF.

The J gene is TRBJ2-3, the V gene TRBV10-3; D is possibly TRBD2 (7 bases). The V gene lost 3 bases and the J gene lost 5 bases, with 15 bases spanning the gap. The CDR3 runs to 15 residues. The germline gives CDR1 ENHRY, CDR2 SYGVKD. Here the CDR3 DNA reads TGTGCCATCAGTGATAGGGGGGGCCTGAGAGATACGCAGTATTTT. This gives the protein CAISDRGGLRDTQYF.